This entry lists 9 T cell receptor beta chains sequenced from one sample in a study of blood T cell repertoires in COVID-19. Assay: immunoSEQ multiplex PCR; the TCRdb copy retains only in-frame clones and omits some. This sample has some 180,000 clones, with more than 80% found just once. The specimen was peripheral blood. The receptor set was obtained from a woman of 80 years or more with COVID-19, enrolled during active disease.

The chain combines TRBV28 with TRBJ2-3; 8 nucleotides agree with TRBD2. CDR3 length: 15 residues. The trim removed 2 bases at V and 3 bases at J, leaving 4 bases unmatched. The germline V gene encodes CDR1 MDHEN and CDR2 SYDVKM. The CDR3 is CASSLAGGGTDTQYF. CDR3 DNA sequence: TGTGCCAGCAGTTTAGCGGGAGGAGGAACAGATACGCAGTATTTT.

The J gene is TRBJ2-7, the V gene TRBV7-2; 10 bases fit TRBD2. The V gene end was trimmed by 5 bases and the J gene end by 6 bases; junction bases not matched to a gene: 4. The CDR3 extends over 13 amino acids. The germline V gene encodes CDR1 SGHTA and CDR2 FQGNSA. CDR3 sequence (DNA): TGTGCCAGCAGCCTATGGACTAGCGGCGAGCAGTACTTC. It codes for CASSLWTSGEQYF.

This clone has a handful of counts. The CDR3 nucleotides read TGTGCCAGCAGTTACGACGGGGTTTCAAGCTCCTATAATTCACCCCTCCACTTT. Translated, it gives CASSYDGVSSSYNSPLHF. The V and J genes are TRBV2 and TRBJ1-6; D unclear. The CDR3 contains 18 residues. The V and J ends lost 5 bases and 0 bases respectively, with 17 bases between them. Germline-derived CDR1 and CDR2 are SNHLY and FYNNEI. Variable domain in full (rest from reference TRBV2 and TRBJ1-6): EPEVTQTPSHQVTQMGQEVILRCVPISNHLYFYWYRQILGQKVEFLVSFYNNEISEKSEIFDDQFSVERPDGSNFTLKIRSTKLEDSAMYFCASSYDGVSSSYNSPLHFGNGTRLTVT.

V usage is TRBV7-2 and J usage is TRBJ1-2, with 9 bases identical to TRBD1. After removal of 5 bases from V and 8 bases from J, the junction contained 9 bases not matched to a gene. Germline CDR1 SGHTA, CDR2 FQGNSA. CDR3 length equals 14 residues. The DNA for the CDR3 is TGTGCCAGCAGCCTTGGACAGGGGTATGGCGGCTACACCTTC. Amino acid sequence: CASSLGQGYGGYTF.

The genes are TRBV9 and TRBJ2-4, with 8 bases aligning to TRBD2. This CDR3 has 14 residues. Looked up from germline, CDR1 is SGDLS and CDR2 is YYNGEE. Trimming took 7 bases from V and 5 from J; bases not matched to a gene: 8. The CDR3 DNA sequence: TGTGCCAGCTCCCCCGCGGGGGGCCAAAACATTCAGTACTTC. This sequence encodes CASSPAGGQNIQYF.

The genes are TRBV6-4 and TRBJ1-2; D perhaps matches TRBD1 (6 bases). The germline gives CDR1 MRHNA, CDR2 SNTAGT. V dropped 3 bases and J dropped 5 bases, with 13 bases sitting between them. The CDR3 covers 14 residues. The CDR3 DNA reads as TGTGCCAGCAGTGAGACAGGACTTTCTTATGGCTACACCTTC. It yields the protein CASSETGLSYGYTF.

The chain joins TRBV5-1 to TRBJ1-1; 8 bases are shared with TRBD1. V dropped 7 bases and J dropped 7; count of bases not matched to a gene: 9. The germline gives CDR1 SGHRS, CDR2 YFSETQ. This CDR3 region has 13 residues. As DNA, the CDR3 is TGCGCCAGCGGGTGGGACAGGAGCGTTGAAGCTTTCTTT. The encoded protein is CASGWDRSVEAFF. Based on the CDR3 plus reference TRBV5-1 and TRBJ1-1, the full variable domain is KAGVTQTPRYLIKTRGQQVTLSCSPISGHRSVSWYQQTPGQGLQFLFEYFSETQRNKGNFPGRFSGRQFSNSRSEMNVSTLELGDSALYLCASGWDRSVEAFFGQGTRLTVV.

Comment on this clone: A junction boundary mismatches the germline segment, possibly from a read error. The V call is TRBV7-3, the J call TRBJ1-2; 7 nucleotides line up with TRBD1. Per the germline V gene, CDR1 is SGHTA and CDR2 is FQGTGA. This CDR3 is built from 15 residues. The CDR3 coding sequence is TGTGCCAGCAGCTTAGGCCCCGCGACAGGGCATTTGCCCTCCTTC. As protein: CASSLGPATGHLPSF.

The chain couples TRBV10-3 to TRBJ2-5; 7 bases agree with TRBD2. The CDR3 runs to 14 residues. V was pared by 5 bases and J by 1 base, with 4 bases of the junction left unmatched. Germline CDR1 ENHRY, CDR2 SYGVKD. The CDR3 nucleotides read TGTGCCATCAGTACTAGCGTACTCCAAGAGACCCAGTACTTC. Its protein is CAISTSVLQETQYF.